These T cell receptor beta chains were read from a single sample in a study of blood T cell repertoires in COVID-19. This table comes from immunoSEQ multiplex PCR, and its TCRdb copy is limited to in-frame clones, with some not included. The top ten hold about 3% of the sample, which has about 120,000 clones, around 89% seen once. The specimen sequenced was peripheral blood. Receptor source: a woman in her forties or fifties with acute or convalescent COVID-19. CDR3s include the opening cysteine and the closing phenylalanine or tryptophan. Each record gives: V gene, J gene, CDR3 protein.

v_call: TRBV11-2
j_call: TRBJ2-5
cdr3_aa: CASSSDRGETQYF

v_call: TRBV5-1
j_call: TRBJ1-1
cdr3_aa: CASSRSGTGETEAFF

v_call: TRBV6-6
j_call: TRBJ1-3
cdr3_aa: CASSYSTVHSGNTIYF

v_call: TRBV2
j_call: TRBJ1-1
cdr3_aa: CASSVREGRDTEAFF

v_call: TRBV6-5
j_call: TRBJ1-5
cdr3_aa: CASNLERDQPQHF

v_call: TRBV2
j_call: TRBJ2-1
cdr3_aa: CASRGLDVIGGRDNEQFF

v_call: TRBV5-1
j_call: TRBJ1-5
cdr3_aa: CASSLGPGQGGQPQHF

v_call: TRBV5-5
j_call: TRBJ1-4
cdr3_aa: CASSSTRAGEKLFF

v_call: TRBV7-9
j_call: TRBJ2-7
cdr3_aa: CASSWEGEQYF

v_call: TRBV3-1/TRBV3-2
j_call: TRBJ2-3
cdr3_aa: CASSQEFGTSGRSLCTDTQYF